This T cell receptor (beta chain) stems from a study of beta chain features in type 1 diabetes. This clone was seen a handful of times. Its antigen is still unknown. Reverse transcription of all isolated RNA meant that expressed TCRB transcripts were sequenced. The data were produced by immunoSEQ multiplex PCR, yet TCRdb's version contains in-frame clones alone and is incomplete. Here the sample spans hundreds of thousands of clones, 11% being singletons. Via the markers CD45RO/CCR7/CD25/CD127/CD95/CD27, stem cell-like memory, regulatory, central memory and naive CD4+ cells were sorted. Populations obtained by sorting all exceeded 98% purity. Overall study results and limits: There was a moderate but significant shortening of TCRB CDR3s in all four CD4+ subsets of Type 1 diabetes patients. Patients with type 1 diabetes showed fewer VDJ junction insertions and more deletions.

This TCR was sampled from a woman between 18 and 30 years old in good health. The source material was naive CD4+ T cells from blood.

The CDR3 nucleotides are TGTGCCAGCAGCCGGAGGACTAGCGCCCTCAATGAGCAGTTCTTC. Protein product: CASSRRTSALNEQFF. The chain is built from TRBV5-6 and TRBJ2-1; 9 positions agree with TRBD2. V dropped 4 bases and J dropped 6; count of bases not matched to a gene: 8. The germline V gene has CDR1 SGHDT and CDR2 YYEEEE. CDR3 length equals 15 residues.